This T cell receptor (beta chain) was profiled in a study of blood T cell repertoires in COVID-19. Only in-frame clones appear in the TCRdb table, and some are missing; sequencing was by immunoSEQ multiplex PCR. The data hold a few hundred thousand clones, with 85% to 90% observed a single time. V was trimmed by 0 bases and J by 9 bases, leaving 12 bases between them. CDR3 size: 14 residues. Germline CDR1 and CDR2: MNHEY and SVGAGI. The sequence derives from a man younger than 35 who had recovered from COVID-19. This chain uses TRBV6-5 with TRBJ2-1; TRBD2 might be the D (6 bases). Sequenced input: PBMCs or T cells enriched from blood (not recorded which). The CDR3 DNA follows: TGTGCCAGCAGTTACTCGACTAGTCGGGTTGAGCAGTTCTTC. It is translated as CASSYSTSRVEQFF.